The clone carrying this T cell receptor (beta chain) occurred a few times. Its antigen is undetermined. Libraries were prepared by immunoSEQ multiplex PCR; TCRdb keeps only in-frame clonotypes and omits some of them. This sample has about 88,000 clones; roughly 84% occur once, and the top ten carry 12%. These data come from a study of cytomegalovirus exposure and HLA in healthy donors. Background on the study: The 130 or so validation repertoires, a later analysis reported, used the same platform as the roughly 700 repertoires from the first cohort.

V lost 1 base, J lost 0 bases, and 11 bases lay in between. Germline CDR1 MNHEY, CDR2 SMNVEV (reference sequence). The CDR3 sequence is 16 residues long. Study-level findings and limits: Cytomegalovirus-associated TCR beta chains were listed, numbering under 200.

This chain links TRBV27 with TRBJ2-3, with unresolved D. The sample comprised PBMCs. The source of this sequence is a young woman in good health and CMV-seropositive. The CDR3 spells CASSLFSVVSTDTQYF. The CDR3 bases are TGTGCCAGCAGTTTATTTTCAGTGGTCAGCACAGATACGCAGTATTTT.